The TCR beta chain under discussion was sequenced for a study of blood T cell repertoires in COVID-19. About the study: COVID-19 samples collected from the United States, Italy and Spain covered acute and convalescent phases. T cells, B-cell-depleted T cells, or PBMCs supplied cDNA or gDNA.

V was pared by 3 bases and J by 6 bases, with 9 bases between. CDR3 length equals 13 residues. Germline V gives CDR1 LNHDA, CDR2 SQIVND (reference sequence). As processed by the authors: Reference gene primer amplification gave nucleated cell count estimates. Libraries were prepared by immunoSEQ multiplex PCR; TCRdb keeps only in-frame clonotypes and omits some of them. V, J and clone size are those of that table, while D and trimming were read from the DNA. Among tens of thousands of clones listed, about 80% were seen once. The chain employs TRBV19 and TRBJ1-5; D is perhaps TRBD1 (5 bases). This TCR came from an elderly woman with acute or convalescent COVID-19. The sample was peripheral blood. CDR3 sequence: CASSMAGGQPQHF. DNA of the CDR3: TGTGCCAGTAGTATGGCGGGGGGTCAGCCCCAGCATTTT. The full variable domain, rest sourced from reference TRBV19 and TRBJ1-5, is DGGITQSPKYLFRKEGQNVTLSCEQNLNHDAMYWYRQDPGQGLRLIYYSQIVNDFQKGDIAEGYSVSREKKESFPLTVTSAQKNPTAFYLCASSMAGGQPQHFGDGTRLSIL.